The table lists the clone carrying this TCR beta chain with a few counts. The CDR3 is 15 residues long. Germline V gene sequence: CDR1 SQVTM, CDR2 ANQGSEA. With V trimmed by 6 bases and J by 0 bases, 10 bases remained unmatched. The data are from a study of regulatory T cells in long-lasting Graves disease. Time point meaning: newly diagnosed GD, antithyroid drugs for less than 3 months. Preparation of the TCR library used RNA extracted from PBMCs. Arm-PCR of CDR3 regions with iRepertoire HTBI primers generated TCR beta libraries. One entry per CDR3 protein, called by TCRdb with MiXCR from the multiplex PCR reads. The sample records roughly 410,000 distinct CDR3 sequences, 15% being singletons. Separately, the same data were catalogued under a study of T cells in Graves' hyperthyroidism and ophthalmopathy.

This TCR was recovered from a middle-aged woman with Graves disease. The chain uses TRBV29-1 and TRBJ1-2; 7 bases are shared with TRBD1. Sequences were derived from peripheral blood mononuclear cells (PBMCs), sampled at new diagnosis, from a patient treated with antithyroid drugs. The CDR3 sequence is CSVRQGATSNYGYTF. CDR3 sequence (DNA): TGCAGCGTGAGACAGGGTGCCACATCTAACTATGGCTACACCTTC.